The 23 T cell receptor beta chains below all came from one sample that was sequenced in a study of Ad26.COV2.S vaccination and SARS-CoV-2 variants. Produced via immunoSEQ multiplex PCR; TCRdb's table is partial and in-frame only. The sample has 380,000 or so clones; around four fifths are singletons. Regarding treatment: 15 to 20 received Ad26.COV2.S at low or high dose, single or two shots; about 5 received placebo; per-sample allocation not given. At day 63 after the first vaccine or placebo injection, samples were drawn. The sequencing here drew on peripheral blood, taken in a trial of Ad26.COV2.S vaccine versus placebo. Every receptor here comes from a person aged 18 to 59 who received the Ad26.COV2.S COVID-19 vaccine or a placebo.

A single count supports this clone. CDR3 DNA sequence: TGTGCCAGCAGACGGTCGGAGGGGAGCTATGGCTACACCTTC. This translates into CASRRSEGSYGYTF. This chain uses TRBV6-6 with TRBJ1-2; a possible D gene is TRBD1 (5 bases). V was pared by 6 bases and J by 4 bases, with 15 bases between. The V gene's germline CDR1 is MNHNY and CDR2 SVGAGI (reference sequence). The CDR3 has 14 amino acids.

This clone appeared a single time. The CDR3 DNA follows: TGTGCCAGCAGCCAAGAACGACTGGATCAGGTCGATTTTGGCTACACCTTC. It specifies CASSQERLDQVDFGYTF. The rearrangement joins TRBV3-1 (or the pseudogene TRBV3-2) to TRBJ1-2; D gene unclear. The CDR3 spans 17 residues. Germline values: CDR1 LGHDT, CDR2 YNNKEL (reference sequence). V was clipped by 0 bases and J by 7 bases, with 21 bases between them.

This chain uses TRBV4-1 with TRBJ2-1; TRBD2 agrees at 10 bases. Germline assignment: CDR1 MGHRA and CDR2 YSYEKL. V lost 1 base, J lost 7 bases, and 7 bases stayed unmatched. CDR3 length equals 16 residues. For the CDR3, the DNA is TGCGCCAGCAGCCAAGTGAGCGGGGGGGCCAATAATGAGCAGTTCTTC. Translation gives CASSQVSGGANNEQFF.

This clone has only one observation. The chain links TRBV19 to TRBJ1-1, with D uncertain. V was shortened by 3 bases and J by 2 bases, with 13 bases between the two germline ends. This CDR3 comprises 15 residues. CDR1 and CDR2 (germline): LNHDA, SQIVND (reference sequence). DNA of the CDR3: TGTGCCAGTAGTATGGGTTTTTACGGTAACACTGAAGCTTTCTTT. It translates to CASSMGFYGNTEAFF.

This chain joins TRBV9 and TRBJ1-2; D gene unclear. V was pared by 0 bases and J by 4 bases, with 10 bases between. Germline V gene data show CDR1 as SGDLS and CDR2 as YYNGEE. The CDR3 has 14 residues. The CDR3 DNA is TGTGCCAGCAGCGTAGGCAGTTCCACCTATGGCTACACCTTC. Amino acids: CASSVGSSTYGYTF.

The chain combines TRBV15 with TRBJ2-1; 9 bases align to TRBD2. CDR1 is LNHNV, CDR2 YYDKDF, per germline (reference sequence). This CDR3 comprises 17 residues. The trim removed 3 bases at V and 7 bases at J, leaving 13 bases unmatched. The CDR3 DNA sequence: TGTGCCACCAGCAGCCGACGGGGACTAGCCGGCGGGAATGAGCAGTTCTTC. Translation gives CATSSRRGLAGGNEQFF.

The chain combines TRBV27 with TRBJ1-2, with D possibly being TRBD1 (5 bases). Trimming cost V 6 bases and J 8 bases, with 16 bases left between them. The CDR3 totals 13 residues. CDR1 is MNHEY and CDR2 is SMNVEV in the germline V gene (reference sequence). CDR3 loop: CASRDPGHYGYTF. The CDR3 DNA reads TGTGCCAGCAGGGACCCAGGGCATTACGGCTACACCTTC.

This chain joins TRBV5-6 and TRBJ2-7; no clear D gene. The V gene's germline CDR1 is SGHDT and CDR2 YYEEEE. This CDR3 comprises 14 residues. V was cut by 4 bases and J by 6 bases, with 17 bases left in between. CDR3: CASSPRTAGSEQYF. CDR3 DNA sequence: TGTGCCAGCAGCCCCAGGACGGCAGGTAGCGAGCAGTACTTC.

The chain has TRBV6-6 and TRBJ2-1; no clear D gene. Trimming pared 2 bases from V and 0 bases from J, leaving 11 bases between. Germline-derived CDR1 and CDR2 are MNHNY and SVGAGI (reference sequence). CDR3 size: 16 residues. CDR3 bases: TGTGCCAGCAGTTACCCCACGGAGAGCTCCTACAATGAGCAGTTCTTC. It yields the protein CASSYPTESSYNEQFF.

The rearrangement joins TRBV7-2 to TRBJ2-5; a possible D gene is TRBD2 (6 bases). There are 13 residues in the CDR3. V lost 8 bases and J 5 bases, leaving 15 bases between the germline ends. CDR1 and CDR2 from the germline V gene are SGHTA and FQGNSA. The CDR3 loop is CASSRGAWETQYF. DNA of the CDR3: TGTGCCAGCTCCCGCGGGGCCTGGGAGACCCAGTACTTC.

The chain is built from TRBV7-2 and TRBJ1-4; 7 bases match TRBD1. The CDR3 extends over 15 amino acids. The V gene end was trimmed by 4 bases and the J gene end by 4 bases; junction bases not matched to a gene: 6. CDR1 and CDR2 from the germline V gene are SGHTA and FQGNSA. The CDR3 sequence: CASSSNQGDNEKLFF. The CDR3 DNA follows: TGTGCCAGCAGCTCAAACCAGGGGGATAATGAAAAACTGTTTTTT.

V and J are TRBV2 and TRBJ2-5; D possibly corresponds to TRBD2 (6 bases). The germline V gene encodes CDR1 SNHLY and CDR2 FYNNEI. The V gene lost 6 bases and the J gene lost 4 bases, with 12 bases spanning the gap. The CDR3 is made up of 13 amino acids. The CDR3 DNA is TGTGCCAGCAGCGGGACTCTCCGAGAGACCCAGTACTTC. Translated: CASSGTLRETQYF.

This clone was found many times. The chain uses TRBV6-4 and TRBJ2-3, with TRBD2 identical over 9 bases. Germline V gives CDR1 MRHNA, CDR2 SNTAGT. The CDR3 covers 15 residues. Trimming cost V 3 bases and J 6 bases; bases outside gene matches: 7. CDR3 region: CASSEEGGRADTQYF. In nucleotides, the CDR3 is TGTGCCAGCAGTGAGGAGGGCGGGAGGGCCGATACGCAGTATTTT.

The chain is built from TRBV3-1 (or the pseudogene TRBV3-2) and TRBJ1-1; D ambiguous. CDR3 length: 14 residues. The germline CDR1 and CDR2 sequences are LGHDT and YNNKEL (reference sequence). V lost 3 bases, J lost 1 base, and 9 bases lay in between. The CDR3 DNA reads TGTGCCAGCAGCCACGGAGGGTGGAACACTGAAGCTTTCTTT. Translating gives CASSHGGWNTEAFF.

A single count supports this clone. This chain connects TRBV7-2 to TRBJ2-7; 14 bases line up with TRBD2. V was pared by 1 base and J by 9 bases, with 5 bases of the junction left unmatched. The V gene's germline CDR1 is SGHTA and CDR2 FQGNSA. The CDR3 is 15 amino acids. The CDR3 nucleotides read TGTGCCAGCAGCTTAGGAGGGACTAGCGGGAGCGGGCAGTACTTC. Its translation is CASSLGGTSGSGQYF.

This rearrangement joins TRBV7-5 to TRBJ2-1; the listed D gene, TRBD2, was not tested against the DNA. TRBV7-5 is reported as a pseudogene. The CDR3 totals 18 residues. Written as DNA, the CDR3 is TGTGCCAGAAGCGTCCGACTAGCGGGGGGGAGCTCCTACAATGAGCAGTTCTTC. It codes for CARSVRLAGGSSYNEQFF.

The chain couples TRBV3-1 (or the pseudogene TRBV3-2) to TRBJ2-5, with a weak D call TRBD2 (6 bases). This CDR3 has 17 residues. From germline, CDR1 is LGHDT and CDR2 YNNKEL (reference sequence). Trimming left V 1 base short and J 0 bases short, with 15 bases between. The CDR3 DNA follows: TGTGCCAGCAGCCAAGTCCCTGGCGGGGCCTACCAAGAGACCCAGTACTTC. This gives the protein CASSQVPGGAYQETQYF.

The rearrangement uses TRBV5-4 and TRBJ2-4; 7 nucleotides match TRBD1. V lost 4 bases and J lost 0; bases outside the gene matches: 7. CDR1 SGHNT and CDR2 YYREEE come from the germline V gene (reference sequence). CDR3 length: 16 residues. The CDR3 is CASSLRTGRAKNIQYF. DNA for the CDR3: TGTGCCAGCAGCCTCCGGACAGGAAGAGCCAAAAACATTCAGTACTTC.

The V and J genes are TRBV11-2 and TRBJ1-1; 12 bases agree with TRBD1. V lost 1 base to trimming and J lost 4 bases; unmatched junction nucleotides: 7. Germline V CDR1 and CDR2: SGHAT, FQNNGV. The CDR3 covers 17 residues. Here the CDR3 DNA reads TGTGCCAGCAGCTTAGGGGGGACAGGGGGCGCTGGCACTGAAGCTTTCTTT. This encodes CASSLGGTGGAGTEAFF. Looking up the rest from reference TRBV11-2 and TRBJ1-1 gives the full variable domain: EAGVAQSPRYKIIEKRQSVAFWCNPISGHATLYWYQQILGQGPKLLIQFQNNGVVDDSQLPKDRFSAERLKGVDSTLKIQPAKLEDSAVYLCASSLGGTGGAGTEAFFGQGTRLTVV.

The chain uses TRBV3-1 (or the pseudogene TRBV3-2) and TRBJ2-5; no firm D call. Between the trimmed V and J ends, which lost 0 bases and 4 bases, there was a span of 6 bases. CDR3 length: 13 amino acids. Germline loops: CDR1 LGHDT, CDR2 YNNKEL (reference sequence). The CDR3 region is CASSQDWLETQYF. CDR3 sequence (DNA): TGTGCCAGCAGCCAAGATTGGTTAGAGACCCAGTACTTC.

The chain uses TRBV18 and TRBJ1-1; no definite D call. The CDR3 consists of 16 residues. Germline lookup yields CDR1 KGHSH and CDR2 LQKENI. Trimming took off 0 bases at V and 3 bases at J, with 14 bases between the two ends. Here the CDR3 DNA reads TGTGCCAGCTCACCACCGCGGGGTAGGTGGTACACTGAAGCTTTCTTT. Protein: CASSPPRGRWYTEAFF.

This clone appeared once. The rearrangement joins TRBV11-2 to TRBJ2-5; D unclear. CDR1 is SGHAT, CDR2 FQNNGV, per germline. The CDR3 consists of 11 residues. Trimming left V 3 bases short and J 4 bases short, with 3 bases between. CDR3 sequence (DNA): TGTGCCAGCAGCTTTAGAGAGACCCAGTACTTC. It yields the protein CASSFRETQYF. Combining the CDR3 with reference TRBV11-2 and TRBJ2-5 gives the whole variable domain EAGVAQSPRYKIIEKRQSVAFWCNPISGHATLYWYQQILGQGPKLLIQFQNNGVVDDSQLPKDRFSAERLKGVDSTLKIQPAKLEDSAVYLCASSFRETQYFGPGTRLLVL.

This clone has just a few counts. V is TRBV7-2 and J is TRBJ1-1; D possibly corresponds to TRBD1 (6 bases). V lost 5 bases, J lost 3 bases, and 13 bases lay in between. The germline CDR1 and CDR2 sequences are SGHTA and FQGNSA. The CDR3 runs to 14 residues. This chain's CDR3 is CASSPKTGYTEAFF. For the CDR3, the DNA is TGTGCCAGCAGCCCCAAAACAGGGTACACTGAAGCTTTCTTT.